This T cell receptor (beta chain) was sequenced in a study of T-cell reconstitution after alpha-beta-depleted transplantation in children. V was trimmed by 0 bases and J by 8 bases, leaving 11 bases between them. The CDR3 contains 14 residues. This clonotype was detected many times. Its target is unknown. Study-wide results and caveats: High day-60 TCRbeta diversity in some patients came from surviving recipient T cells and thymic progenitors.

The authors prepared the TCRbeta library with unique molecular identifiers. TCRdb redid the calling of the PCR reads with MiXCR, one entry per CDR3 protein. In the table there are around 450,000 distinct CDR3 sequences, 43% of which are singletons. This TCR was sampled from a girl aged 2 to 9 with aplastic anemia, due to receive a stem cell transplant. Sequenced material: PBMCs, taken before TCRalphabeta/CD19-depleted stem cell transplant. The V and J genes are TRBV12-3 or TRBV12-4 and TRBJ2-1; D not certain. The CDR3 sequence is CASSLAGFDYEQFF. CDR3 in DNA: TGTGCCAGCAGTTTAGCGGGCTTTGACTATGAGCAGTTCTTC.